The 28 T cell receptor beta chains below all came from one sample that was sequenced in a study of OX40 agonist ivuxolimab in advanced cancers. The table came from immunoSEQ multiplex PCR; TCRdb's copy has only in-frame clones and leaves some out. The sample carries approximately 32,000 clones, around 90% recorded once. This sample comprised CD4+ or CD8+ T cells sorted from blood, obtained in a trial of the OX40 agonist ivuxolimab. Receptors originate from an adult with an advanced solid tumor such as melanoma, head and neck, liver or kidney cancer.

This rearrangement joins TRBV19 to TRBJ1-1; 8 positions match TRBD1. The CDR3 covers 17 residues. The ends lost 3 bases at V and 2 bases at J; junction bases unmatched: 11. Germline V CDR1 and CDR2: LNHDA, SQIVND (reference sequence). The CDR3 is CASSIIQGARYNTEAFF. The DNA of the CDR3 is TGTGCCAGTAGTATTATCCAGGGGGCGAGGTACAACACTGAAGCTTTCTTT. Filled out from reference TRBV19 and TRBJ1-1, the complete variable domain reads DGGITQSPKYLFRKEGQNVTLSCEQNLNHDAMYWYRQDPGQGLRLIYYSQIVNDFQKGDIAEGYSVSREKKESFPLTVTSAQKNPTAFYLCASSIIQGARYNTEAFFGQGTRLTVV.

The chain has TRBV4-3 and TRBJ2-1, with D maybe TRBD1 (7 bases). The V and J ends lost 6 bases and 7 bases respectively, with 34 bases between them. Germline CDR1 and CDR2: LGHNA and YSLEER. The CDR3 is 20 residues long. As DNA, the CDR3 is TGCGCCAGCAGTCATACAGGGGACTGGCGGTGGCCGGACCCCGCAAATGAGCAGTTCTTC. Protein product: CASSHTGDWRWPDPANEQFF.

DNA for the CDR3: TGTGCCAGCAGCTTAGCTGGGGGCATGAACACTGAAGCTTTCTTT. Translation gives CASSLAGGMNTEAFF. This rearrangement joins TRBV11-2 to TRBJ1-1, with a weak D call TRBD1 (6 bases). The germline V gene has CDR1 SGHAT and CDR2 FQNNGV. The CDR3 loop spans 15 amino acids. V lost 1 base to trimming and J lost 0 bases, with 9 bases between them.

This clone came up a few times. The V and J genes are TRBV4-1 and TRBJ1-6; D gene unclear. Germline V CDR1 and CDR2: MGHRA, YSYEKL. CDR3 length equals 13 residues. V dropped 4 bases and J dropped 8 bases, with 9 bases sitting between them. CDR3 bases: TGCGCCAGCAGCCTGAACTTCGATTCACCCCTCCACTTT. This gives the protein CASSLNFDSPLHF.

The V gene is TRBV13, the J gene TRBJ2-3, with 7 positions matching TRBD2. The CDR3 length is 15 residues. V was clipped by 1 base and J by 3 bases; unmatched bases: 4. CDR1 and CDR2 from the germline V gene are PRHDT and FYEKMQ (reference sequence). CDR3: CASSLEGGRTDTQYF. DNA for the CDR3: TGTGCCAGCAGCTTAGAGGGAGGGAGGACAGATACGCAGTATTTT.

Worth noting for this clone: Other DNA sequences from this sample encode an identical CDR3 as well. The chain carries TRBV9 and TRBJ2-7; a weak D match, TRBD1 (6 bases). Per the germline V gene, CDR1 is SGDLS and CDR2 is YYNGEE. CDR3 size: 14 residues. With 0 bases removed from V and 1 base from J, the gap between germline ends came to 8 bases. CDR3 region: CASSVGGLSYEQYF. As DNA, the CDR3 is TGTGCCAGCAGCGTAGGGGGGCTTTCCTACGAGCAGTACTTC.

The chain employs TRBV7-9 and TRBJ2-5, with 10 bases lining up with TRBD1. The CDR3 has 15 residues. V shed 4 bases, J shed 2 bases, and the junction held 4 bases outside the gene matches. From germline, CDR1 is SEHNR and CDR2 FQNEAQ (reference sequence). The CDR3 DNA sequence: TGTGCCAGCAGCTCCTGGACAGGGGGTCAAGAGACCCAGTACTTC. Encoded protein: CASSSWTGGQETQYF.

The rearrangement joins TRBV6-6 to TRBJ2-1; TRBD1 is a possible D gene (5 bases). This CDR3 region has 12 residues. V shed 2 bases and J shed 8 bases, with 7 bases lying between them. Per the germline V gene, CDR1 is MNHNY and CDR2 is SVGAGI (reference sequence). CDR3: CASSYEGDEQFF. The CDR3 bases are TGTGCCAGCAGTTACGAAGGGGATGAGCAGTTCTTC.

The V call is TRBV28, the J call TRBJ2-1; 10 positions match TRBD2. Germline values: CDR1 MDHEN, CDR2 SYDVKM. The CDR3 has 18 residues. V shed 5 bases, J shed 2 bases, and the junction held 12 bases outside the gene matches. CDR3 sequence reads: CASSRANLAGAAYNEQFF. In DNA form, the CDR3 reads TGTGCCAGCAGTCGCGCCAATCTAGCGGGGGCAGCCTACAATGAGCAGTTCTTC.

With regard to this clone: This may be a read error: a much more frequent sequence differs by one nucleotide. The sample holds other DNA sequences that translate to the same CDR3. This sequence joins TRBV7-6 and TRBJ2-7; 7 bases are shared with TRBD1. The CDR3 extends over 13 amino acids. Germline lookup yields CDR1 SGHVS and CDR2 FNYEAQ. The V segment lost 1 base and the J segment 3 bases; nucleotides outside the gene matches: 0. The CDR3 nucleotides read TGTGCCAGCAGCTTAGGGACAGGCTACGAGCAGTACTTC. Protein product: CASSLGTGYEQYF.

The chain has TRBV7-9 and TRBJ2-3; the D call may be TRBD1 or TRBD2 (5 bases each). Trimming cost V 1 base and J 2 bases, with 7 bases left between them. Germline V gene lookup returns CDR1 SEHNR and CDR2 FQNEAQ (reference sequence). The CDR3 has 14 amino acids. The CDR3 sequence: CASSLEGTTDTQYF. The DNA of the CDR3 is TGTGCCAGCAGCTTAGAAGGGACCACAGATACGCAGTATTTT.

The chain couples TRBV9 to TRBJ2-3; 7 bases are a match to TRBD2. There are 14 residues in the CDR3. Germline V gives CDR1 SGDLS, CDR2 YYNGEE. J was trimmed by 10 bases and V by 3 bases; bases with no gene match: 11. CDR3 nucleotides: TGTGCCAGCAGCGAGGGAGTAGCGGGCCATCCGCAGTATTTT. Amino acid sequence: CASSEGVAGHPQYF.

The gene calls are TRBV19 and TRBJ2-2, with D unclear. Germline CDR1 LNHDA, CDR2 SQIVND (reference sequence). The V gene lost 5 bases and the J gene lost 1 base, with 8 bases spanning the gap. The CDR3 contains 14 residues. CDR3 protein: CASSEFGNTGELFF. The CDR3 DNA sequence: TGTGCCAGTAGTGAGTTCGGGAACACCGGGGAGCTGTTTTTT.

The chain recombines TRBV5-1 with TRBJ1-1, with 7 bases lining up with TRBD1. The CDR3 runs to 15 residues. The germline gives CDR1 SGHRS, CDR2 YFSETQ. The V segment lost 2 bases and the J segment 1 base; nucleotides outside the gene matches: 5. The CDR3 protein is CASSFSPGGNTEAFF. CDR3 DNA sequence: TGCGCCAGCAGCTTTAGTCCAGGGGGGAACACTGAAGCTTTCTTT.

This clone was recorded only once. The chain carries TRBV9 and TRBJ1-1; D might be TRBD1 (6 bases). Per germline, CDR1 SGDLS and CDR2 YYNGEE. The CDR3 consists of 15 residues. The V gene lost 6 bases and the J gene lost 8 bases, with 23 bases spanning the gap. The CDR3 nucleotides read TGTGCCAGCACCAGAGTGGGGGGGGCCACTGAGGAAGCTTTCTTT. It is translated as CASTRVGGATEEAFF.

The chain uses TRBV5-8 and TRBJ2-3; 11 bases line up with TRBD2. The CDR3 has 15 amino acids. J lost 7 bases, V lost 5 bases, and 9 bases had no gene match. Germline V CDR1 and CDR2: SGHTS, YDEGEE. The CDR3 protein is CASSQLAGVKNTQYF. CDR3 in DNA: TGTGCCAGCAGTCAACTAGCGGGGGTAAAAAATACGCAGTATTTT.

V usage is TRBV4-1 and J usage is TRBJ2-7; D is tentatively TRBD1 or TRBD2 (5 bases each). Germline V gives CDR1 MGHRA, CDR2 YSYEKL. The V gene lost 4 bases and the J gene lost 3 bases, with 13 bases spanning the gap. The CDR3 sequence is 14 residues long. The CDR3 region has the DNA TGCGCCAGCAGCCCTCGGGGCTCCTACTACGAGCAGTACTTC. Amino acids: CASSPRGSYYEQYF.

The V call is TRBV9, the J call TRBJ2-2; D possibly corresponds to TRBD2 (6 bases). V dropped 4 bases and J dropped 2 bases, with 21 bases sitting between them. The germline V gene encodes CDR1 SGDLS and CDR2 YYNGEE. This CDR3 has 18 residues. The CDR3 DNA is TGTGCCAGCAGCAACCCCCGCGGGACGGGATTAAACACCGGGGAGCTGTTTTTT. It encodes CASSNPRGTGLNTGELFF.

This clone was seen a handful of times. The chain is built from TRBV5-4 and TRBJ2-7, with D perhaps given as TRBD1 or TRBD2 (5 bases each). Germline CDR1 reads SGHNT; CDR2 reads YYREEE (reference sequence). There are 12 residues in the CDR3. V gave up 4 bases and J gave up 6 bases, with 11 bases separating them. The CDR3 is CASSPEGFEQYF. The CDR3 nucleotides are TGTGCCAGCAGCCCAGAGGGGTTCGAGCAGTACTTC.

The genes are TRBV28 and TRBJ2-2; a possible D gene is TRBD2 (5 bases). The CDR3 loop spans 16 amino acids. V shed 6 bases and J shed 3 bases, with 17 bases lying between them. CDR1 and CDR2 from the germline V gene are MDHEN and SYDVKM. In DNA form, the CDR3 reads TGTGCCAGCAGAACGCCCCCTAGCCAGTACACCGGGGAGCTGTTTTTT. Translating gives CASRTPPSQYTGELFF.

The chain couples TRBV29-1 to TRBJ2-2, with D tentatively TRBD1 (8 bases). CDR1 is SQVTM and CDR2 is ANQGSEA in the germline V gene. V shed 7 bases and J shed 2 bases, with 20 bases lying between them. The CDR3 has 16 residues. The CDR3 sequence: CSALGGAGGNTGELFF. CDR3 DNA: TGCAGCGCCCTAGGGGGGGCAGGGGGCAACACCGGGGAGCTGTTTTTT.

This rearrangement joins TRBV10-1 to TRBJ1-1; D gene ambiguous. Trimming took off 7 bases at V and 1 base at J, with 13 bases between the two ends. Germline CDR1 WNHNN, CDR2 SYGVQD (reference sequence). The CDR3 extends over 14 amino acids. The CDR3 DNA is TGCGCCAGCAATCCCCCAAACAGGAACACTGAAGCTTTCTTT. This codes for CASNPPNRNTEAFF.

V gene TRBV7-9 combines with J gene TRBJ2-5; TRBD2 is a possible D gene (6 bases). V lost 0 bases to trimming and J lost 2 bases, with 10 bases between them. CDR1 and CDR2 (germline): SEHNR, FQNEAQ (reference sequence). The CDR3 length is 15 residues. As DNA, the CDR3 is TGTGCCAGCAGCTTAGCGGGCCGGGGGCAAGAGACCCAGTACTTC. Translation: CASSLAGRGQETQYF.

The CDR3 DNA reads as TGTGCCAGCAGCGTCTGGACTAGCGGGGGATACTTCTTC. Translating it yields CASSVWTSGGYFF. This rearrangement joins TRBV6-6 to TRBJ2-1, with 13 bases that match TRBD2. CDR1 is MNHNY and CDR2 is SVGAGI in the germline V gene (reference sequence). This CDR3 spans 13 amino acids. Losses at the gene ends were 6 bases for V and 16 bases for J; bases not matched to a gene: 9.

The chain is built from TRBV4-3 and TRBJ1-2, with 7 bases identical to TRBD1. The CDR3 extends over 13 amino acids. CDR1 LGHNA and CDR2 YSLEER come from the germline V gene. The V and J ends lost 4 bases and 3 bases, in that order; junction bases with no gene match: 2. CDR3 nucleotide sequence: TGCGCCAGCAGCCGAGACAGGGACTATGGCTACACCTTC. Protein: CASSRDRDYGYTF.

The gene calls are TRBV5-4 and TRBJ1-1, with a tentative D call TRBD1 (5 bases). V was clipped by 0 bases and J by 1 base, with 13 bases between them. The CDR3 has 16 amino acids. CDR1 is SGHNT and CDR2 is YYREEE in the germline V gene (reference sequence). The CDR3 reads CASSLASGEWNTEAFF. As DNA, the CDR3 is TGTGCCAGCAGCTTGGCCTCGGGGGAATGGAACACTGAAGCTTTCTTT.

J is TRBJ1-2 and V is TRBV10-3, with 9 nucleotides matching TRBD1. Germline CDR1 and CDR2: ENHRY and SYGVKD. The CDR3 length is 15 residues. The J segment lost 0 bases and the V segment lost 6 bases, leaving 5 bases of the junction unmatched. The CDR3 region is CAIREGQGANYGYTF. CDR3 coding DNA: TGTGCCATCAGGGAGGGACAGGGAGCTAACTATGGCTACACCTTC.

The DNA of the CDR3 is TGCAGCGTTTGGCCGGGGGATGCCACTGAAGCTTTCTTT. Amino acid sequence: CSVWPGDATEAFF. The V and J genes are TRBV29-1 and TRBJ1-1; perhaps TRBD1 as D (5 bases). This CDR3 region has 13 residues. CDR1 is SQVTM and CDR2 is ANQGSEA in the germline V gene. V was trimmed by 5 bases and J by 4 bases, leaving 14 bases between them.